The 10 T cell receptor beta chains below all came from one sample that was sequenced in a study of cytomegalovirus exposure and HLA in healthy donors. 13 Jbeta primers and 60 Vbeta primers were used for the PCR. Clones were read by immunoSEQ multiplex PCR, and TCRdb kept only the in-frame ones, dropping some. The sample lists about 220,000 clones, about 77% occurring once. The sample was PBMCs. These TCRs come from a woman in her 30s in good health and CMV-seronegative.

The rearrangement links TRBV7-8 to TRBJ2-7; D ambiguous. Trimming took off 3 bases at V and 2 bases at J, with 8 bases between the two ends. The CDR3 loop spans 13 amino acids. The germline V gene encodes CDR1 SGHVS and CDR2 FQNEAQ. The CDR3 coding sequence is TGTGCCAGCAGCTTGATTAGTACCTACGAGCAGTACTTC. Amino acids: CASSLISTYEQYF.

This chain links TRBV6-1 with TRBJ2-1; TRBD2 agrees at 8 bases. Germline V lookup: CDR1 MNHNS, CDR2 SASEGT. This CDR3 comprises 13 residues. V gave up 7 bases and J gave up 5 bases; unmatched junction bases: 4. The CDR3 DNA reads TGTGCCAGCACCCGGGAGGGCGACAATGAGCAGTTCTTC. Amino acid sequence: CASTREGDNEQFF.

This clone was observed a single time. The rearrangement joins TRBV6-5 to TRBJ2-2, with TRBD1 matching over 9 bases. Trimming at V came to 6 bases and at J to 6 bases, leaving 8 bases not matched to a gene. There are 15 residues in the CDR3. Per the germline V gene, CDR1 is MNHEY and CDR2 is SVGAGI. DNA of the CDR3: TGTGCCAGCAGACCGGGACAGGGCGGGTCCGGGGAGCTGTTTTTT. As protein: CASRPGQGGSGELFF.

V is TRBV7-9 and J is TRBJ2-5; 14 bases align to TRBD2. CDR1 is SEHNR and CDR2 is FQNEAQ in the germline V gene (reference sequence). With 4 bases clipped from V and 2 bases from J, the junction kept 3 bases outside the gene matches. The CDR3 is 16 amino acids. This chain's CDR3 is CASSSGLAGGQETQYF. Here the CDR3 DNA reads TGTGCCAGCAGCTCCGGACTAGCGGGGGGTCAAGAGACCCAGTACTTC.

The chain carries TRBV5-1 and TRBJ2-5; 11 bases are shared with TRBD1. V gave up 3 bases and J gave up 5 bases; unmatched junction bases: 3. The CDR3 runs 14 residues. Germline V CDR1 and CDR2: SGHRS, YFSETQ. CDR3 sequence: CASSSGQGAETQYF. The DNA for the CDR3 is TGCGCCAGCAGCTCCGGACAGGGGGCTGAGACCCAGTACTTC. Combining the CDR3 with reference TRBV5-1 and TRBJ2-5 gives the whole variable domain KAGVTQTPRYLIKTRGQQVTLSCSPISGHRSVSWYQQTPGQGLQFLFEYFSETQRNKGNFPGRFSGRQFSNSRSEMNVSTLELGDSALYLCASSSGQGAETQYFGPGTRLLVL.

The chain combines TRBV7-9 with TRBJ2-5, with 7 bases identical to TRBD1. Trimming removed 5 bases from V and 6 bases from J; junction bases left unmatched: 9. The CDR3 totals 14 residues. From germline, CDR1 is SEHNR and CDR2 FQNEAQ (reference sequence). The CDR3 coding sequence is TGTGCCAGCAGCCACCCCCCGGACAGGCAGACCCAGTACTTC. Residues: CASSHPPDRQTQYF.

The CDR3 here is CASSEVLADTGELFF. CDR3 nucleotides: TGTGCCAGCAGTGAAGTGCTAGCTGACACCGGGGAGCTGTTTTTT. V is TRBV2 and J is TRBJ2-2; D is perhaps TRBD2 (5 bases). This CDR3 comprises 15 residues. The V gene's germline CDR1 is SNHLY and CDR2 FYNNEI. The V gene lost 1 base and the J gene lost 3 bases, with 9 bases spanning the gap.

The chain joins TRBV6-5 to TRBJ2-7, with 8 bases fitting TRBD2. After removal of 7 bases from V and 3 bases from J, the junction contained 2 bases not matched to a gene. The CDR3 has 12 amino acids. CDR1 MNHEY and CDR2 SVGAGI come from the germline V gene. The CDR3 DNA sequence: TGTGCCAGCACACTAGCGGACTACGAGCAGTACTTC. Its translation: CASTLADYEQYF.

The chain couples TRBV5-6 to TRBJ1-2; 9 bases match TRBD1. V lost 0 bases, J lost 2 bases, and 5 bases stayed unmatched. Germline CDR1 is SGHDT and CDR2 is YYEEEE. The CDR3 has 16 amino acids. The CDR3 coding sequence is TGTGCCAGCAGCTTGGTCGGGGACAGGGCAAACTATGGCTACACCTTC. Its translation: CASSLVGDRANYGYTF.

The chain combines TRBV30 with TRBJ2-1; D is uncertain. Trimming shortened V by 4 bases and J by 0 bases, and 13 bases separated the two germline ends. There are 15 residues in the CDR3. The V gene's germline CDR1 is GTSNPN and CDR2 SVGIG (reference sequence). CDR3 loop: CAWTSDSSSYNEQFF. CDR3 DNA: TGTGCCTGGACCTCCGACTCGAGCTCCTACAATGAGCAGTTCTTC.